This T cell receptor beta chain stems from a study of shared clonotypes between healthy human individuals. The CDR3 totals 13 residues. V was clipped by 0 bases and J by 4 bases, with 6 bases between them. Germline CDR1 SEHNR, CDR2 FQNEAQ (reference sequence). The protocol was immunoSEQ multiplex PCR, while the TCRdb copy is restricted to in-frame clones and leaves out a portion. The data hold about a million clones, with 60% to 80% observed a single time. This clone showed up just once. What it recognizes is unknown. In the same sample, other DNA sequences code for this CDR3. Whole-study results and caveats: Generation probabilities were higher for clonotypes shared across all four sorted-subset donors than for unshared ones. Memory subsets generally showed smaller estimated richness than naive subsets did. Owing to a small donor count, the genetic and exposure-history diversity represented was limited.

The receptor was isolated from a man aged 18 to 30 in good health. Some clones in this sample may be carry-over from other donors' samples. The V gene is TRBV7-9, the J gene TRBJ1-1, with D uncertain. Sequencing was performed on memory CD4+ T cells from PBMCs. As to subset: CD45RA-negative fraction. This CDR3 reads CASSLAGVTEAFF. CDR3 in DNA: TGTGCCAGCAGCTTAGCCGGTGTCACTGAAGCTTTCTTT.